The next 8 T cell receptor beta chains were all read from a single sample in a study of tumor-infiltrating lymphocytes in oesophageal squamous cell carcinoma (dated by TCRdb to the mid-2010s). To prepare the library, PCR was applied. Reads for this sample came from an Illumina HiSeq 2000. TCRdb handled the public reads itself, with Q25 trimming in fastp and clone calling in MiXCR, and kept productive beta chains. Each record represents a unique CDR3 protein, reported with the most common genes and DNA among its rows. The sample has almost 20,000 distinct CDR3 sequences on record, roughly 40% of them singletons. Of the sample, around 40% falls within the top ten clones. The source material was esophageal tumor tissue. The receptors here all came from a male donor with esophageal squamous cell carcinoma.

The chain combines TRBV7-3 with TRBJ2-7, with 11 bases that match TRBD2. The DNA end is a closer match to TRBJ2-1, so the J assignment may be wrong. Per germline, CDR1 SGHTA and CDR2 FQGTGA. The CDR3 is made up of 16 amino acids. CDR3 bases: TGTGCCAGCAGCCCAGAGGCTAGCGGGGGGTACAATGAGCAGTTCTTC. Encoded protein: CASSPEASGGYNEQFF.

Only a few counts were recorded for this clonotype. CDR3 nucleotides: TGTGCCAGCAGCTTAGATCACTCTGGGGCCAACGTCCTGACTTTC. Amino acids: CASSLDHSGANVLTF. This rearrangement joins TRBV7-3 to TRBJ2-6, with D unclear. Germline-derived CDR1 and CDR2 are SGHTA and FQGTGA. There are 15 residues in the CDR3. V was pared by 2 bases and J by 0 bases, with 5 bases between. Looking up the rest from reference TRBV7-3 and TRBJ2-6 gives the full variable domain: GAGVSQTPSNKVTEKGKYVELRCDPISGHTALYWYRQSLGQGPEFLIYFQGTGAADDSGLPNDRFFAVRPEGSVSTLKIQRTERGDSAVYLCASSLDHSGANVLTFGAGSRLTVL.

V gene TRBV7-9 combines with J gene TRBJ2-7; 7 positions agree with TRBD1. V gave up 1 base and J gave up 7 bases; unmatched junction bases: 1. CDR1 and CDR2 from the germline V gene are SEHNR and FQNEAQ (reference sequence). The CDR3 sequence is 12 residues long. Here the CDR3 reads CASSLGGQEQYF. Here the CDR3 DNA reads TGTGCCAGCAGCTTAGGGGGACAGGAGCAGTACTTC.

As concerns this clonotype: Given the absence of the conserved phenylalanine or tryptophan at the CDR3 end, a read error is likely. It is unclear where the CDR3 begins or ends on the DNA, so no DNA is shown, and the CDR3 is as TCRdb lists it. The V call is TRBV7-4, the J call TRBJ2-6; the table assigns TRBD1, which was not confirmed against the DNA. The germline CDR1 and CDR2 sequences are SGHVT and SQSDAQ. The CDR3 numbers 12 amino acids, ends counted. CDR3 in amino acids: CASKSHEQFFGA.

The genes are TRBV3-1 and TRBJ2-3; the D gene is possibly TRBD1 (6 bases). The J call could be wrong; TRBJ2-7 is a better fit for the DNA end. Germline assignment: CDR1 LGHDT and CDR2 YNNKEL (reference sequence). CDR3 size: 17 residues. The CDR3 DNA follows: TGTGCCAGCAGCCAAGATTTTGCAGGGGTAAGCTCCTACGAGCAGTACTTC. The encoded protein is CASSQDFAGVSSYEQYF.

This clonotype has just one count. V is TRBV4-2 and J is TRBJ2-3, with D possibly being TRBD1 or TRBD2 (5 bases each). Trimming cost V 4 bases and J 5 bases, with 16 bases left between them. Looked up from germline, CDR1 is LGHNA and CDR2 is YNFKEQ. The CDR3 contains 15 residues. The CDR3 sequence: CASSPGTSAGDTQYF. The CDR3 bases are TGTGCCAGCAGCCCAGGGACCTCAGCCGGAGATACGCAGTATTTT.

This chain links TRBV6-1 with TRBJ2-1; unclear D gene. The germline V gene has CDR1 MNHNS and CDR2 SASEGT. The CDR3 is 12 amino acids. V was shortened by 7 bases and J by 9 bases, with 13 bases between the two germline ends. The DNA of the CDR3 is TGTGCCAGCACAGTTGAACGAGGTGAGCAGTTCTTC. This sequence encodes CASTVERGEQFF.

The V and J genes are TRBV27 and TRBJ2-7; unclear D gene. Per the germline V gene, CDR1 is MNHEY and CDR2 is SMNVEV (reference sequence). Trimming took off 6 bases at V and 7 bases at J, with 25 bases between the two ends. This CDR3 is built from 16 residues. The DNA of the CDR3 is TGTGCCAGCAGCCCAGATTTAGCTGCCTCCTACAATGAGCAGTACTTC. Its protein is CASSPDLAASYNEQYF.